Listed here are 19 T cell receptor beta chains from one sample, sequenced in a study of long-term antiretroviral therapy in people with HIV. Version v3.0 of the immunoSEQ assay was performed at survey level. The data were produced by immunoSEQ multiplex PCR, yet TCRdb's version contains in-frame clones alone and is incomplete. In the table there are about 25,000 clones, roughly 80% of which are singletons. This sample comprised unsorted PBMCs, obtained 1.1 years before starting antiretroviral therapy. These receptors came from a woman aged 40 to 49 with HIV.

This clone was recorded once. The chain recombines TRBV29-1 with TRBJ1-2; 7 bases map to TRBD1. The V segment lost 7 bases and the J segment 8 bases; nucleotides outside the gene matches: 7. This CDR3 spans 11 amino acids. Germline V lookup: CDR1 SQVTM, CDR2 ANQGSEA. The CDR3 sequence: CSARQGRGYTF. The CDR3 bases are TGCAGCGCCAGACAGGGAAGGGGCTACACCTTC.

The CDR3 DNA reads TGTGCCTGGAGCGGGGGAGTGGCCTACGAGCAGTACTTC. Its protein product is CAWSGGVAYEQYF. The chain combines TRBV30 with TRBJ2-7, with D maybe TRBD2 (6 bases). Germline CDR1 GTSNPN, CDR2 SVGIG (reference sequence). Trimming removed 3 bases at V and 2 bases at J, with 11 bases between. The CDR3 covers 13 residues.

This clone has a single count. The chain joins TRBV7-9 to TRBJ1-2; 8 bases map to TRBD1. CDR1 SEHNR and CDR2 FQNEAQ come from the germline V gene (reference sequence). The V and J ends lost 4 bases and 0 bases, in that order; junction bases with no gene match: 1. This CDR3 is 14 amino acids long. CDR3 coding DNA: TGTGCCAGCAGCTCGACAGGGGCTAACTATGGCTACACCTTC. Translating it yields CASSSTGANYGYTF.

This sequence joins TRBV4-1 and TRBJ2-7; 10 bases map to TRBD2. This CDR3 region has 16 residues. The junction had 3 bases not matched to a gene; V was cut back by 1 base and J by 0 bases. Germline V gene lookup returns CDR1 MGHRA and CDR2 YSYEKL. The CDR3, as DNA: TGCGCCAGCAGCCAAGCAGCGGGGGGGCTCTCCTACGAGCAGTACTTC. It translates to CASSQAAGGLSYEQYF.

The chain joins TRBV27 to TRBJ1-5; 10 bases line up with TRBD1. There are 16 residues in the CDR3. CDR1 is MNHEY, CDR2 SMNVEV, per germline (reference sequence). V gave up 2 bases and J gave up 6 bases; unmatched junction bases: 7. Here the CDR3 reads CASSLVPTGGSQPQHF. The CDR3 DNA reads as TGTGCCAGCAGTTTAGTACCGACAGGGGGCTCTCAGCCCCAGCATTTT.

The rearrangement uses TRBV6-5 and TRBJ1-2, with D perhaps matching TRBD1 (6 bases). Germline loops: CDR1 MNHEY, CDR2 SVGAGI. With 7 bases removed from V and 8 bases from J, the gap between germline ends came to 20 bases. The CDR3 is 14 amino acids. CDR3: CASTSPGDFPGYTF. CDR3 nucleotide sequence: TGTGCCAGCACTTCCCCAGGGGATTTCCCGGGCTACACCTTC.

This chain connects TRBV7-9 to TRBJ2-5; no clear D. In germline, CDR1 is SEHNR, CDR2 FQNEAQ (reference sequence). Trimming took 5 bases from V and 3 from J, leaving 7 bases between them. The CDR3 runs to 12 residues. The DNA of the CDR3 is TGTGCCAGCAGCCCTCCCGAAGAGACCCAGTACTTC. Protein: CASSPPEETQYF.

This chain uses TRBV10-3 with TRBJ2-6, with a possible D match to TRBD1 (6 bases). Germline V gives CDR1 ENHRY, CDR2 SYGVKD. The CDR3 spans 15 residues. Between the trimmed V and J ends, which lost 6 bases and 0 bases, there was a span of 9 bases. The CDR3 DNA reads TGTGCCATCAGCGGGGACACCTCTGGGGCCAACGTCCTGACTTTC. It is translated as CAISGDTSGANVLTF.

The chain recombines TRBV7-9 with TRBJ1-2; TRBD1 matches 8 bases. Germline CDR1 and CDR2: SEHNR and FQNEAQ (reference sequence). The V gene end was trimmed by 5 bases and the J gene end by 5 bases; junction bases not matched to a gene: 10. CDR3 length equals 15 residues. CDR3 DNA sequence: TGTGCCAGCAGCCCCCGGACAGGGCCTCTTTATGGCTACACCTTC. Translating it yields CASSPRTGPLYGYTF.

The chain has TRBV4-2 and TRBJ1-6; D may be TRBD1 (5 bases). The CDR3 is made up of 13 amino acids. Trimming left V 0 bases short and J 10 bases short, with 7 bases between. The germline V gene has CDR1 LGHNA and CDR2 YNFKEQ. The CDR3 sequence: CASSQERGSPLHF. CDR3 DNA: TGTGCCAGCAGCCAAGAAAGGGGATCACCCCTCCACTTT.

V gene TRBV19 combines with J gene TRBJ1-5; possible D gene TRBD1, 5 bases. The germline V and J ends were trimmed by 7 bases and 7 bases, with 14 bases remaining between them. This CDR3 comprises 13 residues. Germline V gives CDR1 LNHDA, CDR2 SQIVND (reference sequence). The CDR3 here is CASTPGGNQPQHF. The CDR3 DNA reads as TGTGCCAGTACCCCTGGGGGAAACCAGCCCCAGCATTTT.

The chain has TRBV5-6 and TRBJ2-7; 8 nucleotides line up with TRBD1. CDR3 length: 17 amino acids. Germline loops: CDR1 SGHDT, CDR2 YYEEEE. Trimming cost V 1 base and J 0 bases; bases outside gene matches: 9. The CDR3 sequence is CASSLYQGALLSYEQYF. The CDR3 region has the DNA TGTGCCAGCAGCTTGTACCAGGGGGCCCTCCTCTCCTACGAGCAGTACTTC.

This chain connects TRBV7-8 to TRBJ1-4, with D perhaps matching TRBD1 (5 bases). The CDR3 length is 15 residues. The V end was cut by 2 bases, the J end by 10 bases, with 17 bases between. Germline V gene data show CDR1 as SGHVS and CDR2 as FQNEAQ. The CDR3 bases are TGTGCCAGCAGCTTAACCCTGTCAGCAGGGTCAAAACTGTTTTTT. Protein sequence: CASSLTLSAGSKLFF.

This chain joins TRBV4-1 and TRBJ1-6, with D perhaps matching TRBD1 (6 bases). The CDR3 totals 15 residues. Between the trimmed V and J ends, which lost 6 bases and 8 bases, there was a span of 17 bases. Per the germline V gene, CDR1 is MGHRA and CDR2 is YSYEKL. This CDR3 reads CASSQGRDIDSPLHF. The CDR3 DNA sequence: TGCGCCAGCAGTCAGGGTCGGGACATTGATTCACCCCTCCACTTT.

This clone has just one count. This chain uses TRBV9 with TRBJ1-1; 10 bases line up with TRBD1. The junction had 2 bases not matched to a gene; V was cut back by 0 bases and J by 6 bases. The CDR3 length is 14 residues. Germline assignment: CDR1 SGDLS and CDR2 YYNGEE. The CDR3 sequence is CASSVGQGAAEAFF. The DNA for the CDR3 is TGTGCCAGCAGCGTAGGACAGGGGGCAGCTGAAGCTTTCTTT.

This clone is labeled large (0.1 to 1%). The V gene is TRBV7-9, the J gene TRBJ2-4, with D possibly matching TRBD1 (6 bases). This CDR3 is built from 18 residues. Germline V gene sequence: CDR1 SEHNR, CDR2 FQNEAQ (reference sequence). V was shortened by 4 bases and J by 8 bases, with 27 bases between the two germline ends. The CDR3 region is CASSSGDLGPLSGYIQYF. Written as DNA, the CDR3 is TGTGCCAGCAGCTCAGGGGATTTGGGACCCCTCTCGGGCTACATTCAGTACTTC.

CDR3 sequence reads: CASSVNLGTGGEKLFF. For the CDR3, the DNA is TGTGCCAGTAGTGTTAACCTTGGGACAGGGGGTGAAAAACTGTTTTTT. The gene calls are TRBV19 and TRBJ1-4, with TRBD1 matching 11 bases. This CDR3 spans 16 amino acids. Germline V gene lookup returns CDR1 LNHDA and CDR2 SQIVND (reference sequence). Trimming removed 5 bases from V and 7 bases from J; junction bases left unmatched: 9. The whole variable domain, filled in from reference TRBV19 and TRBJ1-4, reads DGGITQSPKYLFRKEGQNVTLSCEQNLNHDAMYWYRQDPGQGLRLIYYSQIVNDFQKGDIAEGYSVSREKKESFPLTVTSAQKNPTAFYLCASSVNLGTGGEKLFFGSGTQLSVL.

V is TRBV2 and J is TRBJ2-2; maybe TRBD1 (6 bases). Germline CDR1 SNHLY, CDR2 FYNNEI. CDR3 size: 12 residues. V was clipped by 5 bases and J by 5 bases, with 6 bases between them. DNA for the CDR3: TGTGCCAGCAGTCAGGGGACCGGGGAGCTGTTTTTT. Its protein product is CASSQGTGELFF.

In this sample, this clone turned up a few times. J is TRBJ2-2 and V is TRBV19, with a tentative D call TRBD2 (6 bases). The V and J ends lost 11 bases and 2 bases respectively, with 15 bases between them. The germline V gene encodes CDR1 LNHDA and CDR2 SQIVND (reference sequence). The CDR3 is 14 residues long. As DNA, the CDR3 is TGTGCCGTCTCGGACGGGGGAAACACCGGGGAGCTGTTTTTT. It specifies CAVSDGGNTGELFF.